What follows are 23 T cell receptor beta chains derived from one specimen sequenced in a study of blood T cell repertoires in COVID-19. Using immunoSEQ multiplex PCR, the repertoire was profiled, and TCRdb retains in-frame clones only, with some absent. The table lists 180,000 or so clones, about 91% of them singletons. Sequencing was carried out using PBMCs or T cells enriched from blood (not recorded which). The receptors come from a woman between 18 and 30 years old who had recovered from COVID-19.

V is TRBV4-3 and J is TRBJ2-7, with TRBD2 as a possible D gene (5 bases). V was pared by 0 bases and J by 0 bases, with 9 bases between. This CDR3 comprises 15 residues. The V gene's germline CDR1 is LGHNA and CDR2 YSLEER. The CDR3 spells CASSQDWGASYEQYF. The CDR3 DNA follows: TGCGCCAGCAGCCAAGATTGGGGAGCCTCCTACGAGCAGTACTTC.

This chain uses TRBV2 with TRBJ2-4; possibly TRBD1 for D (5 bases). CDR1 and CDR2 from the germline V gene are SNHLY and FYNNEI. The CDR3 runs to 15 residues. V gave up 1 base and J gave up 5 bases, with 12 bases separating them. The DNA of the CDR3 is TGTGCCAGCAGTGAAGAGCAGGGCGGACAAAACATTCAGTACTTC. This translates into CASSEEQGGQNIQYF.

The chain employs TRBV11-2 and TRBJ2-1; perhaps TRBD1 as D (6 bases). The CDR3 sequence is 18 residues long. Per germline, CDR1 SGHAT and CDR2 FQNNGV. The V end lost 7 bases, the J end lost 5 bases, and 27 bases lay between the germline ends. The CDR3 sequence is CASTPVGGPIVVDNEQFF. DNA for the CDR3: TGTGCCAGCACCCCAGTTGGGGGCCCTATAGTGGTTGACAATGAGCAGTTCTTC. The complete variable domain, with remaining parts taken from reference TRBV11-2 and TRBJ2-1, reads EAGVAQSPRYKIIEKRQSVAFWCNPISGHATLYWYQQILGQGPKLLIQFQNNGVVDDSQLPKDRFSAERLKGVDSTLKIQPAKLEDSAVYLCASTPVGGPIVVDNEQFFGPGTRLTVL.

This chain joins TRBV3-1 (or the pseudogene TRBV3-2) and TRBJ1-5, with D unclear. This CDR3 is built from 14 residues. Germline CDR1 and CDR2: LGHDT and YNNKEL (reference sequence). Trimming took off 2 bases at V and 4 bases at J, with 9 bases between the two ends. The CDR3, as DNA: TGTGCCAGCAGCCAACGAGACACGAATCAGCCCCAGCATTTT. It specifies CASSQRDTNQPQHF.

This clone was picked up a small number of times. V is TRBV19 and J is TRBJ1-1; unclear D gene. Trimming removed 7 bases at V and 5 bases at J, with 14 bases between. CDR3 length equals 13 residues. Germline CDR1 reads LNHDA; CDR2 reads SQIVND (reference sequence). Written as DNA, the CDR3 is TGTGCCAGTATGTCTCGTCCGGAGACTGAAGCTTTCTTT. It translates to CASMSRPETEAFF.

Comment on this clone: The sample holds other DNA sequences that translate to the same CDR3. The chain links TRBV27 to TRBJ2-1; D not resolved. V dropped 3 bases and J dropped 2 bases, with 5 bases sitting between them. The CDR3 length is 13 residues. CDR1 is MNHEY, CDR2 SMNVEV, per germline (reference sequence). The DNA of the CDR3 is TGTGCCAGCAGTTTGAGAGCCTACAATGAGCAGTTCTTC. This translates into CASSLRAYNEQFF.

V usage is TRBV11-2 and J usage is TRBJ2-3; 8 bases map to TRBD1. Germline lookup yields CDR1 SGHAT and CDR2 FQNNGV. This CDR3 has 14 residues. Trimming removed 3 bases from V and 4 bases from J; junction bases left unmatched: 3. The CDR3 DNA sequence: TGTGCCAGCAGCTTGCGACAGGGGTCAGATACGCAGTATTTT. This translates into CASSLRQGSDTQYF.

This clone has just one count. The CDR3 DNA is TGCGCCAGCAGCCAGGACAGGGACACTGAAGCTTTCTTT. It translates to CASSQDRDTEAFF. The rearrangement uses TRBV5-1 and TRBJ1-1, with 8 bases fitting TRBD1. This CDR3 region has 13 residues. Germline CDR1 is SGHRS and CDR2 is YFSETQ. Losses at the gene ends were 4 bases for V and 3 bases for J; bases not matched to a gene: 2.

The CDR3 DNA follows: TGCAGCGTTGAAGATTTGCCCCGCGGAAGCTCCTACAATGAGCAGTTCTTC. Translation: CSVEDLPRGSSYNEQFF. The gene calls are TRBV29-1 and TRBJ2-1; D is undetermined. Trimming shortened V by 0 bases and J by 0 bases, and 15 bases separated the two germline ends. The CDR3 spans 17 residues. Germline CDR1 and CDR2: SQVTM and ANQGSEA.

This chain joins TRBV9 and TRBJ2-6; D ambiguous. With 3 bases removed from V and 0 bases from J, the gap between germline ends came to 7 bases. Germline V gene lookup returns CDR1 SGDLS and CDR2 YYNGEE. CDR3 size: 15 residues. The CDR3 protein is CASSAVSSGANVLTF. The CDR3 DNA reads TGTGCCAGCAGCGCGGTCTCCTCTGGGGCCAACGTCCTGACTTTC.

The chain carries TRBV28 and TRBJ1-6; TRBD1 aligns across 7 bases. CDR1 MDHEN and CDR2 SYDVKM come from the germline V gene. The junction had 5 bases not matched to a gene; V was cut back by 5 bases and J by 10 bases. The CDR3 totals 13 residues. The CDR3 DNA reads as TGTGCCAGCAGTGGAGGGGGCAGATCACCCCTCCACTTT. Translation gives CASSGGGRSPLHF.

CDR3 coding DNA: TGTGCCAGCAGCCTCTCCGGACCTCTAGCGGATTACAATGAGCAGTTCTTC. Protein sequence: CASSLSGPLADYNEQFF. This rearrangement joins TRBV13 to TRBJ2-1; TRBD2 agrees at 7 bases. The CDR3 contains 17 residues. The germline V gene has CDR1 PRHDT and CDR2 FYEKMQ (reference sequence). Germline trimming cut 5 bases from V and 4 bases from J; bases unmatched to any gene: 14.

The chain is built from TRBV3-1 (or the pseudogene TRBV3-2) and TRBJ1-1; no firm D call. Trimming stripped 2 bases from V and 7 bases from J, with 14 bases between. The CDR3 length is 14 residues. CDR1 and CDR2 from the germline V gene are LGHDT and YNNKEL (reference sequence). The CDR3 sequence is CASSQRGGQVEAFF. CDR3 nucleotide sequence: TGTGCCAGCAGCCAAAGAGGAGGCCAGGTTGAAGCTTTCTTT.

Notes on this clone: One end of the junction fails to match germline, which may point to a read error. V gene TRBV28 combines with J gene TRBJ2-3, with D possibly being TRBD2 (5 bases). The CDR3 length is 14 residues. CDR1 is MDHEN and CDR2 is SYDVKM in the germline V gene. The CDR3 coding sequence is TGTGCCAGCAGTTTAGAGGGCGGAGGTGATAAGCAGTATTTT. Its translation: CASSLEGGGDKQYF. Combining the CDR3 with reference TRBV28 and TRBJ2-3 gives the whole variable domain DVKVTQSSRYLVKRTGEKVFLECVQDMDHENMFWYRQDPGLGLRLIYFSYDVKMKEKGDIPEGYSVSREKKERFSLILESASTNQTSMYLCASSLEGGGDKQYFGPGTRLTVL.

In its sample, this clone was seen once. The DNA of the CDR3 is TGTGCCAGCAGGAAGGAGGGTCAGATAAATCAGCCCCAGCATTTT. Translating it yields CASRKEGQINQPQHF. The chain links TRBV28 to TRBJ1-5, with D unresolved. The V gene's germline CDR1 is MDHEN and CDR2 SYDVKM. Trimming took off 6 bases at V and 4 bases at J, with 16 bases between the two ends. CDR3 length equals 15 residues.

J is TRBJ1-1 and V is TRBV11-2; D unresolved. Trimming left V 2 bases short and J 3 bases short, with 10 bases between. CDR1 and CDR2 (germline): SGHAT, FQNNGV. This CDR3 is built from 14 residues. CDR3 nucleotide sequence: TGTGCCAGCAGCTTACAAGGAGCGTACACTGAAGCTTTCTTT. Translating it yields CASSLQGAYTEAFF.

The chain carries TRBV15 and TRBJ2-1, with 12 bases identical to TRBD1. Germline V gene data show CDR1 as LNHNV and CDR2 as YYDKDF (reference sequence). Unmatched junction bases numbered 9, after V lost 0 bases and J lost 9 bases. CDR3 length: 17 residues. In nucleotides, the CDR3 is TGTGCCACCAGCAGAGATTACCCGGGACAGGGGGCTGGTGAGCAGTTCTTC. Its translation: CATSRDYPGQGAGEQFF.

This chain links TRBV29-1 with TRBJ1-1; no clear D gene. CDR1 and CDR2 from the germline V gene are SQVTM and ANQGSEA. Trimming removed 6 bases from V and 0 bases from J, with 8 bases in between. This CDR3 region has 12 residues. The CDR3 DNA sequence: TGCAGCGTAGCGGAAATGAACACTGAAGCTTTCTTT. Translating it yields CSVAEMNTEAFF.

The chain is built from TRBV7-9 and TRBJ1-2; D uncertain. CDR3 size: 13 residues. V lost 0 bases, J lost 6 bases, and 8 bases lay in between. Germline CDR1 is SEHNR and CDR2 is FQNEAQ (reference sequence). CDR3 residues: CASSLALNNGYTF. CDR3 in DNA: TGTGCCAGCAGCTTAGCGTTGAACAATGGCTACACCTTC.

The rearrangement uses TRBV28 and TRBJ2-7; D is possibly TRBD2 (6 bases). Trimming left V 5 bases short and J 0 bases short, with 8 bases between. CDR1 is MDHEN and CDR2 is SYDVKM in the germline V gene. The CDR3 runs to 13 residues. The CDR3 loop reads CASSPGSSYEQYF. CDR3 sequence (DNA): TGTGCCAGCAGTCCCGGGAGCTCCTACGAGCAGTACTTC.

V and J are TRBV29-1 and TRBJ1-1; 7 nucleotides match TRBD1. The trim removed 2 bases at V and 10 bases at J, leaving 7 bases unmatched. The CDR3 totals 12 residues. Germline CDR1 SQVTM, CDR2 ANQGSEA. CDR3 amino acids: CSVERRGQGAFF. The CDR3 nucleotides are TGCAGCGTTGAAAGGAGGGGGCAGGGAGCTTTCTTT.

The sample holds one count of this clone. V gene TRBV5-1 combines with J gene TRBJ2-3, with a tentative D call TRBD2 (6 bases). The length of the CDR3 is 16 residues. Trimming shortened V by 2 bases and J by 2 bases, and 15 bases separated the two germline ends. Germline V gives CDR1 SGHRS, CDR2 YFSETQ. The DNA of the CDR3 is TGCGCCAGCAGCTTATACTCGGGGGTCCCCACAGATACGCAGTATTTT. Translated: CASSLYSGVPTDTQYF.

The J gene is TRBJ2-1, the V gene TRBV2, with TRBD2 matching 13 bases. The CDR3 sequence is 15 residues long. The germline V gene encodes CDR1 SNHLY and CDR2 FYNNEI. The V segment lost 5 bases and the J segment 7 bases; nucleotides outside the gene matches: 5. This CDR3 reads CASSPGLAGLNEQFF. The DNA for the CDR3 is TGTGCCAGCAGTCCGGGACTAGCGGGACTAAATGAGCAGTTCTTC.